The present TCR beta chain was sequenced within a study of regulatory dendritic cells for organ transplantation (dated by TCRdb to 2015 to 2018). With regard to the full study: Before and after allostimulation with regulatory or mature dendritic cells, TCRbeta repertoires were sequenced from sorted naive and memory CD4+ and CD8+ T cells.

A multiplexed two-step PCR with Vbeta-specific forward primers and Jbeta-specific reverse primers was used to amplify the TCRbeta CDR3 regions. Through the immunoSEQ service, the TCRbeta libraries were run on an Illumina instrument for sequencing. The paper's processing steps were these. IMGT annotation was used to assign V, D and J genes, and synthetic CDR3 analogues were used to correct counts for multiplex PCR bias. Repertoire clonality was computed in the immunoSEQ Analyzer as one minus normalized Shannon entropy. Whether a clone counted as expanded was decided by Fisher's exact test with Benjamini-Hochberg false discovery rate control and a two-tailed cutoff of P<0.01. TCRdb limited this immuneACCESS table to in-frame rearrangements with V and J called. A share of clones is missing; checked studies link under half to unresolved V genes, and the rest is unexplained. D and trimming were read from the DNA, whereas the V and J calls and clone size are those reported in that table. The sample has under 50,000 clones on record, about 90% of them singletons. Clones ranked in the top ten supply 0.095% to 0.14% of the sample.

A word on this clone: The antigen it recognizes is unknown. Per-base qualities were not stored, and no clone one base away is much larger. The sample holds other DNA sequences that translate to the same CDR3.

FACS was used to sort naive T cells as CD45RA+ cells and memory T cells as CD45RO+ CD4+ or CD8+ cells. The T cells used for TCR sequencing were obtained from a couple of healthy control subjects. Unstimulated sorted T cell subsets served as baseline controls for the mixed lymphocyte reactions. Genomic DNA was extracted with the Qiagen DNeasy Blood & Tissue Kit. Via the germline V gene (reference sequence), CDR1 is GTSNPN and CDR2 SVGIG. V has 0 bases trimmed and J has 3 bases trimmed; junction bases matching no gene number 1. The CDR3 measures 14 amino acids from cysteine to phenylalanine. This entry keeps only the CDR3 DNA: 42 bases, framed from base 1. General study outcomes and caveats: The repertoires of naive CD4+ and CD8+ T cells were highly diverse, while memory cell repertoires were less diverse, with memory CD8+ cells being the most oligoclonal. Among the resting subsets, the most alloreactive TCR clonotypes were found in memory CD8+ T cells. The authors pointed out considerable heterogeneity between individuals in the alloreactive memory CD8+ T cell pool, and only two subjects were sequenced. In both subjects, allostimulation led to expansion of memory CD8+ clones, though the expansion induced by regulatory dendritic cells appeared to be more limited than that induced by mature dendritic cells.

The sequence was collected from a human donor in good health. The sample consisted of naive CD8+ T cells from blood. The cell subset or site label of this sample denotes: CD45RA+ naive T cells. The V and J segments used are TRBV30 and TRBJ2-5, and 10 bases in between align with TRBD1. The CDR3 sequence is CAWSVGTGEETQYF. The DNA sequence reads TGTGCCTGGAGTGTCGGGACAGGGGAAGAGACCCAGTACTTC.